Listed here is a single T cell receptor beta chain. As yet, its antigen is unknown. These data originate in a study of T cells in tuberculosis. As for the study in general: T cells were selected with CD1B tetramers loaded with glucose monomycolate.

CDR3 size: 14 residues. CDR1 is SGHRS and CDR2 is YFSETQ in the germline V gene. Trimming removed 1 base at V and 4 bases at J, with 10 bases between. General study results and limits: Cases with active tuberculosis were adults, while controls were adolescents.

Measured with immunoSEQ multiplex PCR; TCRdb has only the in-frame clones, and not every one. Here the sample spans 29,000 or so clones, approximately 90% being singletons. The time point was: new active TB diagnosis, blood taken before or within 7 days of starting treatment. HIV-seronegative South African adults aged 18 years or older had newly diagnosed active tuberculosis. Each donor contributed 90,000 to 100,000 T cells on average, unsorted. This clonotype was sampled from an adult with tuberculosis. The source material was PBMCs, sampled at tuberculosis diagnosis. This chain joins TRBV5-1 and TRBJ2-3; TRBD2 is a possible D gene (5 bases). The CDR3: CASSLRRAADTQYF. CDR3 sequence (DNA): TGCGCCAGCAGCTTGAGGCGGGCCGCAGATACGCAGTATTTT.